The 26 T cell receptor beta chains in this list originate from one sample, sequenced in a study of T cells in Graves' hyperthyroidism and ophthalmopathy. RNA transcripts provided the source from which TCR beta CDR3 regions were amplified. Researchers ran a first-round RT-PCR on the TCR CDR3 using the HTBI primer set. TCRdb reanalysed the multiplex PCR reads using MiXCR and keeps one entry per CDR3 protein. Here the sample spans 450,000 to 600,000 distinct CDR3 sequences, 11% to 15% being singletons. The sequenced sample was blood. These receptors were collected from a woman between 40 and 55 years old with Graves' hyperthyroidism.

V usage is TRBV6-9 and J usage is TRBJ1-4, with 7 bases aligning to TRBD1. The ends lost 3 bases at V and 8 bases at J; junction bases unmatched: 15. This CDR3 is 17 amino acids long. Germline V CDR1 and CDR2: MNHGY, SVAAGI. The CDR3 DNA reads as TGTGCCAGCAGTTACGGGCCTCCGGGACAGTCTGGGGAAAAACTGTTTTTT. It translates to CASSYGPPGQSGEKLFF.

In its sample, this clonotype was seen many times. A junction end diverges from the germline sequence, so it may reflect a read error. V usage is TRBV7-8 and J usage is TRBJ2-7, with 7 bases fitting TRBD1. The CDR3 has 15 amino acids. Germline-derived CDR1 and CDR2 are SGHVS and FQNEAQ. The CDR3 DNA sequence: TGTGCCAGCAGCGTAGCCGGACAGGCAGACTACGAGCAGTACTTC. It specifies CASSVAGQADYEQYF.

This clonotype was found many times. The CDR3 region has the DNA TGTGCCATCAGTGAGTCGGGCGGGAGCAATCAGCCCCAGCATTTT. Protein sequence: CAISESGGSNQPQHF. The chain employs TRBV10-3 and TRBJ1-5; no reliable D call. The V and J ends lost 0 bases and 1 base respectively, with 7 bases between them. Looked up from germline, CDR1 is ENHRY and CDR2 is SYGVKD. There are 15 residues in the CDR3.

This clonotype appeared many times. The chain joins TRBV28 to TRBJ2-3; D is uncertain. The V and J ends lost 5 bases and 4 bases respectively, with 7 bases between them. There are 12 residues in the CDR3. CDR1 MDHEN and CDR2 SYDVKM come from the germline V gene. The CDR3 here is CASSQQSDTQYF. The CDR3 DNA follows: TGTGCCAGCAGTCAACAGTCAGATACGCAGTATTTT.

This clonotype has more than one count but fewer than ten. The rearrangement uses TRBV20-1 and TRBJ2-2; 8 bases are shared with TRBD2. Germline V gene data show CDR1 as DFQATT and CDR2 as SNEGSKA (reference sequence). There are 15 residues in the CDR3. V lost 0 bases, J lost 6 bases, and 6 bases stayed unmatched. Written as DNA, the CDR3 is TGCAGTGCTAGAGATAATAGCGGGAAAGCCGGGGAGCTGTTTTTT. This translates into CSARDNSGKAGELFF.

This clonotype was found many times. The chain recombines TRBV5-1 with TRBJ1-2; 9 nucleotides align to TRBD1. The CDR3 consists of 16 residues. The V gene end was trimmed by 0 bases and the J gene end by 2 bases; junction bases not matched to a gene: 5. Germline loops: CDR1 SGHRS, CDR2 YFSETQ. The CDR3 region is CASSLEGTGSNYGYTF. The CDR3 nucleotides read TGCGCCAGCAGCTTGGAGGGGACAGGGTCCAACTATGGCTACACCTTC.

The rearrangement links TRBV15 to TRBJ2-2; perhaps TRBD1 as D (6 bases). The germline V gene has CDR1 LNHNV and CDR2 YYDKDF (reference sequence). This CDR3 spans 16 amino acids. The germline V and J ends were trimmed by 4 bases and 2 bases, with 14 bases remaining between them. CDR3 bases: TGTGCCACCAGCACCTCCGGGACACTAAACACCGGGGAGCTGTTTTTT. Translating it yields CATSTSGTLNTGELFF.

The rearrangement joins TRBV20-1 to TRBJ2-3; TRBD2 matches at 7 bases. CDR1 is DFQATT, CDR2 SNEGSKA, per germline (reference sequence). The V and J ends lost 6 bases and 1 base, in that order; junction bases with no gene match: 10. This CDR3 is 15 amino acids long. This chain's CDR3 is CSAGGGGGRTDTQYF. CDR3 bases: TGCAGTGCGGGGGGGGGGGGAGGACGCACAGATACGCAGTATTTT.

This clonotype was found once. This chain uses TRBV27 with TRBJ2-5; 8 nucleotides agree with TRBD2. The V segment lost 5 bases and the J segment 2 bases; nucleotides outside the gene matches: 10. The CDR3 is made up of 16 amino acids. CDR1 and CDR2 (germline): MNHEY, SMNVEV (reference sequence). Here the CDR3 reads CASSDQLAGQQETQYF. The CDR3 nucleotides read TGTGCCAGCAGTGATCAGCTAGCGGGCCAGCAAGAGACCCAGTACTTC.

The sample holds a few counts of this clonotype. The rearrangement joins TRBV4-1 to TRBJ2-7; 7 bases are a match to TRBD1. CDR1 and CDR2 (germline): MGHRA, YSYEKL. There are 18 residues in the CDR3. The ends lost 1 base at V and 1 base at J; junction bases unmatched: 13. The CDR3 DNA follows: TGCGCCAGCAGCCAAGCCCAAAACACAGGGGCTGCTTCCTACGAGCAGTACTTC. Encoded protein: CASSQAQNTGAASYEQYF.

There are many counts of this clonotype. The J gene is TRBJ2-7, the V gene TRBV5-1; no clear D. Trimming left V 4 bases short and J 5 bases short, with 16 bases between. The CDR3 is 14 amino acids. CDR1 SGHRS and CDR2 YFSETQ come from the germline V gene. The DNA of the CDR3 is TGCGCCAGCAGCGCAGCTTACGGTTCCGACGAGCAGTACTTC. Translation gives CASSAAYGSDEQYF.

There are many counts of this clonotype. This chain connects TRBV28 to TRBJ2-1, with 10 bases that match TRBD2. Per the germline V gene, CDR1 is MDHEN and CDR2 is SYDVKM. V lost 3 bases to trimming and J lost 0 bases; unmatched junction nucleotides: 8. CDR3 length: 18 amino acids. In DNA, the CDR3 is TGTGCCAGCAGTTTTAGGACTAGCGGAGGGAGCTCCTACAATGAGCAGTTCTTC. It specifies CASSFRTSGGSSYNEQFF.

There are many counts of this clonotype. V gene TRBV3-1 combines with J gene TRBJ2-7; the D call may be TRBD1 or TRBD2 (5 bases each). Trimming took off 3 bases at V and 3 bases at J, with 9 bases between the two ends. Germline values: CDR1 LGHDT, CDR2 YNNKEL (reference sequence). The length of the CDR3 is 13 residues. CDR3 nucleotides: TGTGCCAGCAGCCAGAGGGGTGGCTACGAGCAGTACTTC. It yields the protein CASSQRGGYEQYF.

This clonotype came up a few times. The chain recombines TRBV5-4 with TRBJ1-2; 9 bases map to TRBD1. This CDR3 spans 13 amino acids. J gave up 4 bases and V 7 bases, and 5 bases lay outside the gene matches. CDR1 is SGHNT and CDR2 is YYREEE in the germline V gene (reference sequence). CDR3: CASGTGTSYGYTF. The DNA of the CDR3 is TGTGCCAGCGGGACAGGGACTAGCTATGGCTACACCTTC.

This clonotype was detected a few times. The chain joins TRBV6-4 to TRBJ2-5; 14 nucleotides line up with TRBD2. Trimming took 3 bases from V and 9 from J; bases not matched to a gene: 27. CDR3 size: 22 residues. In germline, CDR1 is MRHNA, CDR2 SNTAGT. CDR3 sequence: CASSEIVSGLAGESYYPEAQYF. CDR3 nucleotide sequence: TGTGCCAGCAGTGAAATCGTGTCGGGACTAGCGGGAGAATCCTACTACCCAGAAGCCCAGTACTTC.

This clonotype was detected many times. The chain links TRBV6-2 or TRBV6-3 to TRBJ2-1; TRBD2 matches at 11 bases. Losses at the gene ends were 6 bases for V and 5 bases for J; bases not matched to a gene: 6. Germline CDR1 and CDR2: MNHEY and SVGEGT. This CDR3 region has 15 residues. The CDR3 DNA follows: TGTGCCAGCAGCCCTAGCGGGAGGCAAAACAATGAGCAGTTCTTC. Its protein is CASSPSGRQNNEQFF.

This sequence joins TRBV7-8 and TRBJ1-1, with D unclear. This CDR3 is built from 14 residues. The ends were cut back, 1 base at V and 3 bases at J, with 9 bases in the middle. The V gene's germline CDR1 is SGHVS and CDR2 FQNEAQ. CDR3 sequence: CASSLGLTYTEAFF. As DNA, the CDR3 is TGTGCCAGCAGCTTAGGATTGACGTACACTGAAGCTTTCTTT.

This clonotype was found many times. The J gene is TRBJ1-5, the V gene TRBV6-1, with TRBD1 identical over 7 bases. V shed 5 bases and J 1 base; nucleotides not matched to a gene: 2. Germline V lookup: CDR1 MNHNS, CDR2 SASEGT. The CDR3 extends over 14 amino acids. CDR3 bases: TGTGCCAGCAGTACAGGGGTCAGCAATCAGCCCCAGCATTTT. Its translation: CASSTGVSNQPQHF.

V usage is TRBV12-3 or TRBV12-4 and J usage is TRBJ1-1; 8 positions match TRBD1. CDR3 length: 17 amino acids. After removal of 5 bases from V and 0 bases from J, the junction contained 11 bases not matched to a gene. CDR3 loop: CASSTLPDRGMNTEAFF. The CDR3 bases are TGTGCCAGCAGTACACTACCCGACAGGGGCATGAACACTGAAGCTTTCTTT.

The rearrangement links TRBV24-1 to TRBJ2-2; 7 bases map to TRBD1. The trim removed 4 bases at V and 3 bases at J, leaving 7 bases unmatched. This CDR3 is 16 amino acids long. The V gene's germline CDR1 is KGHDR and CDR2 SFDVKD. The CDR3 DNA is TGTGCCACCAGTGACCCATCCGGGACAGACACCGGGGAGCTGTTTTTT. Encoded protein: CATSDPSGTDTGELFF.

This clonotype was recorded at least ten times. J is TRBJ1-1 and V is TRBV13; the D gene is possibly TRBD1 (5 bases). V was trimmed by 4 bases and J by 8 bases, leaving 14 bases between them. Germline lookup yields CDR1 PRHDT and CDR2 FYEKMQ (reference sequence). The CDR3 consists of 13 residues. CDR3 loop: CASSSWTREEAFF. In nucleotides, the CDR3 is TGTGCCAGCAGCTCATGGACAAGAGAAGAAGCTTTCTTT. Full variable domain (missing parts from reference TRBV13 and TRBJ1-1): AAGVIQSPRHLIKEKRETATLKCYPIPRHDTVYWYQQGPGQDPQFLISFYEKMQSDKGSIPDRFSAQQFSDYHSELNMSSLELGDSALYFCASSSWTREEAFFGQGTRLTVV.

This clonotype turned up a few times. J is TRBJ2-2 and V is TRBV19, with 7 bases that match TRBD2. Germline-derived CDR1 and CDR2 are LNHDA and SQIVND (reference sequence). J gave up 5 bases and V 5 bases, and 14 bases lay outside the gene matches. The CDR3 has 17 amino acids. CDR3 nucleotides: TGTGCCAGTAGTTCTACATGGGGGGGACCGGGGACCGGGGAGCTGTTTTTT. This encodes CASSSTWGGPGTGELFF. The full variable domain, completed using reference TRBV19 and TRBJ2-2, is DGGITQSPKYLFRKEGQNVTLSCEQNLNHDAMYWYRQDPGQGLRLIYYSQIVNDFQKGDIAEGYSVSREKKESFPLTVTSAQKNPTAFYLCASSSTWGGPGTGELFFGEGSRLTVL.

This clonotype was recorded many times. The chain links TRBV20-1 to TRBJ2-2, with a weak D call TRBD1 (6 bases). The CDR3 length is 15 residues. Germline V lookup: CDR1 DFQATT, CDR2 SNEGSKA (reference sequence). Trimming shortened V by 6 bases and J by 4 bases, and 18 bases separated the two germline ends. CDR3 sequence (DNA): TGCAGTGCCCCTATACTCGACAGGACCACCGGGGAGCTGTTTTTT. Protein product: CSAPILDRTTGELFF.

V usage is TRBV15 and J usage is TRBJ1-4; D might be TRBD1 (5 bases). Trimming took off 1 base at V and 5 bases at J, with 8 bases between the two ends. The CDR3 contains 14 residues. Germline V gene sequence: CDR1 LNHNV, CDR2 YYDKDF (reference sequence). The CDR3 sequence: CATSRGSGNEKLFF. DNA of the CDR3: TGTGCCACCAGCAGAGGGTCAGGGAATGAAAAACTGTTTTTT.

V and J are TRBV12-3 or TRBV12-4 and TRBJ1-2; no reliable D call. The germline V and J ends were trimmed by 3 bases and 2 bases, with 10 bases remaining between them. The CDR3 consists of 14 residues. This CDR3 is CASSLRITNYGYTF. CDR3 DNA sequence: TGTGCCAGCAGTTTGCGGATAACCAACTATGGCTACACCTTC.

This clonotype was picked up many times. The V call is TRBV7-2, the J call TRBJ2-3; D not certain. The germline V gene encodes CDR1 SGHTA and CDR2 FQGNSA. Trimming removed 4 bases from V and 1 base from J, with 9 bases in between. The CDR3 consists of 14 residues. The CDR3 spells CASSSSRGTDTQYF. CDR3 nucleotide sequence: TGTGCCAGCAGCTCGTCAAGGGGCACAGATACGCAGTATTTT.